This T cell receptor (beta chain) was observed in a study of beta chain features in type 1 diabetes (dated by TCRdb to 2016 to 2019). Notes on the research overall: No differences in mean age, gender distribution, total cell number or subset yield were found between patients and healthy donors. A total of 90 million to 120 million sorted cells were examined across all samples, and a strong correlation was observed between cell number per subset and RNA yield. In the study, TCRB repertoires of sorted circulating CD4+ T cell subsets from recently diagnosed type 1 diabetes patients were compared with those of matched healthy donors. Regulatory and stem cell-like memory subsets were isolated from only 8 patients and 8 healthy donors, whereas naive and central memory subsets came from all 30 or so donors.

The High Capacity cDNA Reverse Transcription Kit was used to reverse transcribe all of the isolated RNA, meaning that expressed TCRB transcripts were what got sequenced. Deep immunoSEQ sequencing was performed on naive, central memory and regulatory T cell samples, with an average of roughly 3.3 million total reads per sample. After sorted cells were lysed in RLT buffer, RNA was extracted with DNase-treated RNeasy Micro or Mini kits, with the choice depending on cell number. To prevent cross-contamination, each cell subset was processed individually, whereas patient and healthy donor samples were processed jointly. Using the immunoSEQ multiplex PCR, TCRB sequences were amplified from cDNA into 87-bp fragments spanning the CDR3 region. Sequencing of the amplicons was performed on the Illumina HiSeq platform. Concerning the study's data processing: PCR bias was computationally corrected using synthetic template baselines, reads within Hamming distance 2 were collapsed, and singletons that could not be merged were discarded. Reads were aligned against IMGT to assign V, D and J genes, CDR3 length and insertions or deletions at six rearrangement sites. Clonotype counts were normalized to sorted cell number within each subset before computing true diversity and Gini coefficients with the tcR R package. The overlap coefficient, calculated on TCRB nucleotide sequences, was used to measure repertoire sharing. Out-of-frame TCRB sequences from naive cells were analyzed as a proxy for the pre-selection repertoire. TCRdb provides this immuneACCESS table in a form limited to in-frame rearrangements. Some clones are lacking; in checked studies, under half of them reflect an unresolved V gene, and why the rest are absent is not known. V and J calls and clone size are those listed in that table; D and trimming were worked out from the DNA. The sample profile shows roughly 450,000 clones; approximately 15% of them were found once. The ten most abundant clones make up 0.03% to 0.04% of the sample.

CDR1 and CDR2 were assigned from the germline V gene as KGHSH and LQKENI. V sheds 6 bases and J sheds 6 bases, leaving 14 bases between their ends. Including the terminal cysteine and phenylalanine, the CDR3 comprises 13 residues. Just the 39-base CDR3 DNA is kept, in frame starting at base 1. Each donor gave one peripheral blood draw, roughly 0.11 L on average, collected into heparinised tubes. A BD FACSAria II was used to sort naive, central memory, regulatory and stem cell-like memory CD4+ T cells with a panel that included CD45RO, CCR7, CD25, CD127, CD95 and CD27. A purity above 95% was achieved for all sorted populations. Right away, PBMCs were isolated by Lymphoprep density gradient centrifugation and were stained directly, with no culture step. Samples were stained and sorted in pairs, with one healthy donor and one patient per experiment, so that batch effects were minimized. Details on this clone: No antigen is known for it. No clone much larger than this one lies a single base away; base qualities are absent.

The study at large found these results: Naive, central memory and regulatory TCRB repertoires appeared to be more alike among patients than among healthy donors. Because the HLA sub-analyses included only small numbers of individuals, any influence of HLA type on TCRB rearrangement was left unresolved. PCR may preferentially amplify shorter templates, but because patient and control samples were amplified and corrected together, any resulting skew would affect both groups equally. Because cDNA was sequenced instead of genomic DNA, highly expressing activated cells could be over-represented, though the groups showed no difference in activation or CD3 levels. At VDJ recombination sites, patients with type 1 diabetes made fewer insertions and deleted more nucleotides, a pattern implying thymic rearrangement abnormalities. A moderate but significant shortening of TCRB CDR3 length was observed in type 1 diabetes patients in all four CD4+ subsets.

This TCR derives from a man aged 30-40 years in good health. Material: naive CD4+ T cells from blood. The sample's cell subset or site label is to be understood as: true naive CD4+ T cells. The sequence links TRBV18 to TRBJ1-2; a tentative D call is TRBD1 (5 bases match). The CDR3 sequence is CASSPNGGDGYTF. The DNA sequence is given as TGTGCCAGCTCCCCCAACGGAGGGGATGGCTACACCTTC.